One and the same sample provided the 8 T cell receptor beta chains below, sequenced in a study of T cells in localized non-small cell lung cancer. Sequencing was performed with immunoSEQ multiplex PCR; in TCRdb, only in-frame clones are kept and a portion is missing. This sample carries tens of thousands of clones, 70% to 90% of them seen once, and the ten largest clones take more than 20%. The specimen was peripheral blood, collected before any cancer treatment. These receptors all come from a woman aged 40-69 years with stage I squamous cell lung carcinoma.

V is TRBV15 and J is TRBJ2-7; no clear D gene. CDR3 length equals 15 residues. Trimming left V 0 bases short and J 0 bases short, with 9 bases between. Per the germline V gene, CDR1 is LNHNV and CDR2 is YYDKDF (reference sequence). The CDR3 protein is CATSRDRGISYEQYF. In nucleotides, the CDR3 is TGTGCCACCAGCAGAGATCGAGGTATCTCCTACGAGCAGTACTTC.

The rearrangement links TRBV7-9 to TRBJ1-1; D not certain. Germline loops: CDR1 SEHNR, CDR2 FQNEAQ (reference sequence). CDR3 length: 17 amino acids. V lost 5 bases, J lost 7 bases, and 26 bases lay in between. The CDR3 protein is CASSQTKLNGPTGEAFF. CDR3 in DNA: TGTGCCAGCAGCCAAACGAAGCTTAATGGTCCCACTGGTGAAGCTTTCTTT.

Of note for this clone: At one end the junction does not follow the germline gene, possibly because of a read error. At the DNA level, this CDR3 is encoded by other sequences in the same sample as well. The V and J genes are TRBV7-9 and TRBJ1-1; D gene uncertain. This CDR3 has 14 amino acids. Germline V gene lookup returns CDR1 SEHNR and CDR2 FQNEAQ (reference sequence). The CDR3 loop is CASSLGQMNTEAFF. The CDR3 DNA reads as TGTGCTAGCAGCTTAGGGCAGATGAACACTGAAGCTTTCTTT. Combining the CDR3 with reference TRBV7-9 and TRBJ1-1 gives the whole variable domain DTGVSQNPRHKITKRGQNVTFRCDPISEHNRLYWYRQTLGQGPEFLTYFQNEAQLEKSRLLSDRFSAERPKGSFSTLEIQRTEQGDSAMYLCASSLGQMNTEAFFGQGTRLTVV.

The CDR3 loop is CASSLVSDGRPGAYEQYF. The CDR3 DNA follows: TGTGCCAGCAGCTTAGTAAGCGACGGCCGCCCAGGGGCCTACGAGCAGTACTTC. The chain recombines TRBV11-1 with TRBJ2-7; tentatively, D is TRBD1 (6 bases). Between the trimmed V and J ends, which lost 1 base and 2 bases, there was a span of 21 bases. The CDR3 consists of 18 residues. In germline, CDR1 is SGHAT, CDR2 FQDESV (reference sequence).

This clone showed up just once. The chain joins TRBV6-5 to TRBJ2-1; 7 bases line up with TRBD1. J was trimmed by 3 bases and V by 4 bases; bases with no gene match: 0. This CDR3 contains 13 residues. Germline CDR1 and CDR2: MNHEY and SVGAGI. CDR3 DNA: TGTGCCAGCAGTTGGGACAGCTACAATGAGCAGTTCTTC. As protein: CASSWDSYNEQFF.

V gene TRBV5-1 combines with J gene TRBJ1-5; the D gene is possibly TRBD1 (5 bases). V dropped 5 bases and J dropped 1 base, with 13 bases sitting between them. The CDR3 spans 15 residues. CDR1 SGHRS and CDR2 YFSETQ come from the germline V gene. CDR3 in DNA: TGCGCCAGCAGAAAAGGGGTATCGAGCAATCAGCCCCAGCATTTT. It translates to CASRKGVSSNQPQHF.

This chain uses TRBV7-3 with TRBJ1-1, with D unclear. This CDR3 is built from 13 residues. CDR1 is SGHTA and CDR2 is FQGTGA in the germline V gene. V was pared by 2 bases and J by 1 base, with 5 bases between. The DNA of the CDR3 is TGTGCCAGCAGCTTAGGTCAGAACACTGAAGCTTTCTTT. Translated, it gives CASSLGQNTEAFF. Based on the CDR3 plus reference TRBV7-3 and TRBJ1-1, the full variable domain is GAGVSQTPSNKVTEKGKYVELRCDPISGHTALYWYRQSLGQGPEFLIYFQGTGAADDSGLPNDRFFAVRPEGSVSTLKIQRTERGDSAVYLCASSLGQNTEAFFGQGTRLTVV.

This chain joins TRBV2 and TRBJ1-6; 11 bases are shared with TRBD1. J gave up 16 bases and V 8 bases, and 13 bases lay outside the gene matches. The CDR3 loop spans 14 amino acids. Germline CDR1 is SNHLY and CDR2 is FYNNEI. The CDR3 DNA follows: TGTGCCAGCGGTCCCGGGACAGGGGGATCATCTCTCCACTTT. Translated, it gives CASGPGTGGSSLHF.